This TCR beta chain was profiled in a study of blood T cells in healthy people across ages. Study results and caveats: Using unsorted PBMCs precluded a conclusive naive versus antigen-experienced comparison.

Details on this clonotype: The antigen is not known.

Extraction of total RNA produced a minimum of 5 micrograms from each sample. Alongside a J-beta primer mix, a sample-barcoded 5' primer served in a second PCR lasting about 7 to 11 cycles. Unique molecular identifiers of 12 random nucleotides labeled each cDNA. TCRdb re-analysed the 5' RACE reads in MiXCR, keeping a single row per CDR3 protein. The sample shows 700,000 to 900,000 distinct CDR3 sequences, roughly 50% of them seen only once. Specimen: blood. The TCR comes from a man older than 75 in good health.

This chain's CDR3 is CASSVATSTVLGYTF. CDR3 coding DNA: TGTGCCAGCAGCGTAGCCACCAGCACAGTGTTGGGCTACACCTTC. The chain recombines TRBV9 with TRBJ1-2, with unresolved D. The germline CDR1 and CDR2 sequences are SGDLS and YYNGEE. With 0 bases removed from V and 8 bases from J, the gap between germline ends came to 17 bases. The length of the CDR3 is 15 residues.